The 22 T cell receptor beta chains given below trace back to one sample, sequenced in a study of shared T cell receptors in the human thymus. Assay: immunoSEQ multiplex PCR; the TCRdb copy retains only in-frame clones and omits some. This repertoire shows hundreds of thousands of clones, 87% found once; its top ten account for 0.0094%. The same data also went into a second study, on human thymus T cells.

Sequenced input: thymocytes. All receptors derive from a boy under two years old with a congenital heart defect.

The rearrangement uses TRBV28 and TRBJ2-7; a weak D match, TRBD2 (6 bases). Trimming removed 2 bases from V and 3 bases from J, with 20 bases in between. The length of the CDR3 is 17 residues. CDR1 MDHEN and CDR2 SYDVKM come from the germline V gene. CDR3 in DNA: TGTGCCAGCAGTTTAAGGTTGGCGGGGCAGGGAGTCTACGAGCAGTACTTC. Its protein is CASSLRLAGQGVYEQYF. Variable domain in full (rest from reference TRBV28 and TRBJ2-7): DVKVTQSSRYLVKRTGEKVFLECVQDMDHENMFWYRQDPGLGLRLIYFSYDVKMKEKGDIPEGYSVSREKKERFSLILESASTNQTSMYLCASSLRLAGQGVYEQYFGPGTRLTVT.

CDR3 residues: CASRPGEKGRQPQHF. CDR3 bases: TGTGCCAGCAGACCGGGAGAGAAGGGCAGGCAGCCCCAGCATTTT. V usage is TRBV28 and J usage is TRBJ1-5; D gene ambiguous. Per germline, CDR1 MDHEN and CDR2 SYDVKM. This CDR3 region has 15 residues. Trimming removed 6 bases from V and 7 bases from J, with 19 bases in between.

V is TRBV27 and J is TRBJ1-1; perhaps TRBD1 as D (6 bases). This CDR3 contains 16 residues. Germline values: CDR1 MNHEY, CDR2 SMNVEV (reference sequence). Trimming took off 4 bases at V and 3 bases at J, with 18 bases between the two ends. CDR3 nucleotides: TGTGCCAGCAGTTCCGGACAGACACTAGGTTACACTGAAGCTTTCTTT. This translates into CASSSGQTLGYTEAFF.

The chain's CDR3 is CASSLARTDYYGVYEKLFF. The CDR3, as DNA: TGTGCCAGCAGCTTAGCGCGGACAGACTACTATGGGGTGTATGAAAAACTGTTTTTT. This chain links TRBV7-6 with TRBJ1-4; maybe TRBD1 (6 bases). Deletions cut 0 bases from V and 6 bases from J, with 23 bases between. The CDR3 is 19 residues long. Germline CDR1 reads SGHVS; CDR2 reads FNYEAQ. The variable domain in full, completed from reference TRBV7-6 and TRBJ1-4, reads GAGVSQSPRYKVTKRGQDVALRCDPISGHVSLYWYRQALGQGPEFLTYFNYEAQQDKSGLPNDRFSAERPEGSISTLTIQRTEQRDSAMYRCASSLARTDYYGVYEKLFFGSGTQLSVL.

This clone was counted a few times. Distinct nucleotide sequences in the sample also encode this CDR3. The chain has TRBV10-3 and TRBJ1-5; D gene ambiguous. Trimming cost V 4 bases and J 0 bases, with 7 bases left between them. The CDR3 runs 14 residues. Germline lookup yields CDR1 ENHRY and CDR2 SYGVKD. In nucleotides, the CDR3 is TGTGCCATCAGTGCCCAGTATAGCAATCAGCCCCAGCATTTT. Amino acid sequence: CAISAQYSNQPQHF.

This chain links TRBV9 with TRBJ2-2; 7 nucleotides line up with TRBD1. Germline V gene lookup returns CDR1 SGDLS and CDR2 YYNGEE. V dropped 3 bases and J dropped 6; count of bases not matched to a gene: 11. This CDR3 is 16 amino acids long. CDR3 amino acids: CASSGEKQGLPGELFF. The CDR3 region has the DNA TGTGCCAGCAGCGGAGAGAAACAGGGGTTACCCGGGGAGCTGTTTTTT. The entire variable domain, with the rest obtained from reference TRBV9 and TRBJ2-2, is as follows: DSGVTQTPKHLITATGQRVTLRCSPRSGDLSVYWYQQSLDQGLQFLIQYYNGEERAKGNILERFSAQQFPDLHSELNLSSLELGDSALYFCASSGEKQGLPGELFFGEGSRLTVL.

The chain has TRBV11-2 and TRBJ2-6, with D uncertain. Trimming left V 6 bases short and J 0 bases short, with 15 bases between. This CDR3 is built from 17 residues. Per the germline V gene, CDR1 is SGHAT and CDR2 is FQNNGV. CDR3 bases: TGTGCCAGCAGACCCATTGGCCACCTCTCTGGGGCCAACGTCCTGACTTTC. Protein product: CASRPIGHLSGANVLTF.

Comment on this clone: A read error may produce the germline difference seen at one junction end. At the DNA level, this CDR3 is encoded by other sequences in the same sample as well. The CDR3 loop reads CASSLKGANSPLHF. CDR3 sequence (DNA): TGTGCCAGCAGCTTGAAAGGGGCTAATTCCCCCCTCCACTTT. This chain uses TRBV5-6 with TRBJ1-6; possibly TRBD1 for D (5 bases). The CDR3 extends over 14 amino acids. Germline assignment: CDR1 SGHDT and CDR2 YYEEEE.

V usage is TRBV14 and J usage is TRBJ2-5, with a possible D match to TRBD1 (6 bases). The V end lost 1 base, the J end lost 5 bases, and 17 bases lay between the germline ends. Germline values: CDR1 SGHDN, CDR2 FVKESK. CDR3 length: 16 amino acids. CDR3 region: CASSQGDTGRTETQYF. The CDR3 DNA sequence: TGTGCCAGCAGCCAAGGAGACACAGGGAGAACTGAGACCCAGTACTTC.

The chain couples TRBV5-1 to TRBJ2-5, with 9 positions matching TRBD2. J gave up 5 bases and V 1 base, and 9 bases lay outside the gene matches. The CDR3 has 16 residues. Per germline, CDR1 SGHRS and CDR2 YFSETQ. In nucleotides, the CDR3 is TGCGCCAGCAGCTTGATCCCAGCGGGAGGAGGGGAGACCCAGTACTTC. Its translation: CASSLIPAGGGETQYF.

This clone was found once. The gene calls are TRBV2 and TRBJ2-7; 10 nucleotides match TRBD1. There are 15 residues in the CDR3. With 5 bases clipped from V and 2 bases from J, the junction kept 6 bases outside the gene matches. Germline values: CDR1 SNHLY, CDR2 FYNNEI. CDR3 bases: TGTGCCAGCAGTTCCGGGACAGGGGTCCCCTACGAGCAGTACTTC. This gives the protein CASSSGTGVPYEQYF.

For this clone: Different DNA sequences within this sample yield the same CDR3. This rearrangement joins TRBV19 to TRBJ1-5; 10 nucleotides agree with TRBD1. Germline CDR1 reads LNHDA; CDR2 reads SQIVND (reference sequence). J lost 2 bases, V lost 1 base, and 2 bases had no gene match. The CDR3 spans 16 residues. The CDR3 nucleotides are TGTGCCAGTAGTATAGGAGGACAGGGGGGCAATCAGCCCCAGCATTTT. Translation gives CASSIGGQGGNQPQHF.

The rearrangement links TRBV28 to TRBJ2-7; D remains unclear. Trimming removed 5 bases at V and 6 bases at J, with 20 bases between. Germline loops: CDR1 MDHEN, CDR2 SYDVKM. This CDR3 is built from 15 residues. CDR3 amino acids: CASSGRSERIREQYF. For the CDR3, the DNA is TGTGCCAGCAGTGGTCGATCTGAGAGGATTCGCGAGCAGTACTTC.

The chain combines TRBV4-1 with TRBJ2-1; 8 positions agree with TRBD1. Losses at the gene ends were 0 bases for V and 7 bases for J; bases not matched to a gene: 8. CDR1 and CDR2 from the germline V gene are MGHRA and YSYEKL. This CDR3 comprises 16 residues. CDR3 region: CASSQDRQGAPNEQFF. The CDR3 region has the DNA TGCGCCAGCAGCCAAGATAGGCAGGGGGCCCCGAATGAGCAGTTCTTC.

CDR3 sequence reads: CASSPISGGCTYNEQFF. CDR3 coding DNA: TGTGCCAGCTCACCGATTAGCGGGGGTTGCACCTACAATGAGCAGTTCTTC. J is TRBJ2-1 and V is TRBV18, with 9 bases that match TRBD2. The V gene end was trimmed by 3 bases and the J gene end by 2 bases; junction bases not matched to a gene: 8. The CDR3 consists of 17 residues. The germline gives CDR1 KGHSH, CDR2 LQKENI.

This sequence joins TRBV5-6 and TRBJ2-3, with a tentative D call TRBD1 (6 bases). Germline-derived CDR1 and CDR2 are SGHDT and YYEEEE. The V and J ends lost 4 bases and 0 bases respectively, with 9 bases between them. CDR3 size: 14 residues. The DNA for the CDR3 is TGTGCCAGCAGCCAGGGGTCTAGCACAGATACGCAGTATTTT. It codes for CASSQGSSTDTQYF.

In DNA, the CDR3 is TGCGCCAGCAGCTTGGAGATGGGGACAGGGGCCGACCGCACTAACACTGAAGCTTTCTTT. Translating it yields CASSLEMGTGADRTNTEAFF. The chain links TRBV5-1 to TRBJ1-1, with 10 bases matching TRBD1. Germline loops: CDR1 SGHRS, CDR2 YFSETQ. Germline trimming cut 0 bases from V and 2 bases from J; bases unmatched to any gene: 16. The CDR3 has 20 amino acids. Full variable domain (missing parts from reference TRBV5-1 and TRBJ1-1): KAGVTQTPRYLIKTRGQQVTLSCSPISGHRSVSWYQQTPGQGLQFLFEYFSETQRNKGNFPGRFSGRQFSNSRSEMNVSTLELGDSALYLCASSLEMGTGADRTNTEAFFGQGTRLTVV.

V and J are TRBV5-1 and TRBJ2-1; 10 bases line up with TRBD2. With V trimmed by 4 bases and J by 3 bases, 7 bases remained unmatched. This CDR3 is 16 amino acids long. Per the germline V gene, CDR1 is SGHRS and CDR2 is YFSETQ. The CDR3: CASSLKAGGFYNEQFF. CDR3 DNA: TGCGCCAGCAGCCTAAAAGCGGGGGGGTTCTACAATGAGCAGTTCTTC.

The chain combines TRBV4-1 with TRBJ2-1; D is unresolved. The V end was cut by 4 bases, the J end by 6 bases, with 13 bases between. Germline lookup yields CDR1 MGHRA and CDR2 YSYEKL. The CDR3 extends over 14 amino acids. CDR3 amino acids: CASSPGLFGNEQFF. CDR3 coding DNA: TGCGCCAGCAGCCCAGGCCTATTCGGCAATGAGCAGTTCTTC.

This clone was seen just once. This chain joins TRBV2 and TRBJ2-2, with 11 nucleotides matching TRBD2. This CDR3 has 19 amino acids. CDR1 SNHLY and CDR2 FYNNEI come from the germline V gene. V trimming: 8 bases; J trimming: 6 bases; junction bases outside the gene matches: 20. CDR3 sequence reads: CASGPPGTATSGRPGELFF. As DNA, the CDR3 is TGTGCCAGCGGCCCGCCCGGGACAGCAACTAGCGGGAGACCCGGGGAGCTGTTTTTT.

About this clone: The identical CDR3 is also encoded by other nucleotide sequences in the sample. The CDR3 DNA is TGTGCCAGCTCACCGGGGCGGACTAGCTCCTATAATTCACCCCTCCACTTT. The encoded protein is CASSPGRTSSYNSPLHF. V usage is TRBV27 and J usage is TRBJ1-6, with D maybe TRBD1 (5 bases). Germline CDR1 MNHEY, CDR2 SMNVEV (reference sequence). The CDR3 loop spans 17 amino acids. Deletions cut 8 bases from V and 0 bases from J, with 17 bases between.

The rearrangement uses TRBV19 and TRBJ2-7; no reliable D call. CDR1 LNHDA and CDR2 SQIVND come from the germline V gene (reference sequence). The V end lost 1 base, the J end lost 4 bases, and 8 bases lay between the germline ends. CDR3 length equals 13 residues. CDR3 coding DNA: TGTGCCAGTAGTATAGGTCCAAAATACGAGCAGTACTTC. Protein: CASSIGPKYEQYF.